These T cell receptor beta chains were read from a single sample in a study of blood T cell repertoires in COVID-19. Method: immunoSEQ multiplex PCR; TCRdb's copy keeps in-frame clones and lacks some. This sample has fewer than 250,000 clones; 75% to 90% occur once, and the top ten carry just over 0.7%. The sequenced sample consisted of peripheral blood. The receptors were gathered from a man aged 35 to 55 with acute or convalescent COVID-19. CDR3s include the opening cysteine and the closing phenylalanine or tryptophan. A D gene is named only where the DNA matches it firmly. Only part of the rows carry a size: once, few, many, or a class if the clone is expanded.

d_gene	v_gene	j_gene	abundance	CDR3aa	CDR3nt
TRBD1	TRBV29-1	TRBJ2-7	-	CSVEYPDRGSYEQYF	TGCAGCGTTGAATACCCCGACAGGGGCTCCTACGAGCAGTACTTC
TRBD1	TRBV27	TRBJ2-6	few	CASSLFTGGRDVLTF	TGTGCCAGCAGTTTATTCACAGGGGGTAGGGACGTCCTGACTTTC
-	TRBV29-1	TRBJ2-7	-	CSVAPQTGRAYEQYF	TGCAGCGTTGCCCCACAAACAGGAAGAGCCTACGAGCAGTACTTC
TRBD2	TRBV7-6	TRBJ2-3	once	CASSYRREGTDTQYF	TGTGCCAGCAGCTACCGGCGGGAGGGCACAGATACGCAGTATTTT
-	TRBV13	TRBJ1-1	-	CASSLGRVGAGNTEAFF	TGTGCCAGCAGCTTAGGCCGTGTGGGCGCGGGGAACACTGAAGCTTTCTTT
-	TRBV5-1	TRBJ2-2	once	CASSLTRNTGELFF	TGCGCCAGCAGCTTGACACGGAACACCGGGGAGCTGTTTTTT
TRBD2	TRBV6-6	TRBJ2-1	-	CASSSGLERFF	TGTGCCAGCAGTTCGGGACTAGAGAGGTTCTTC
-	TRBV10-2	TRBJ1-4	-	CASRDSLATNEKLFF	TGCGCCAGCAGGGACAGCTTGGCAACTAATGAAAAACTGTTTTTT
TRBD1	TRBV11-2	TRBJ2-1	-	CASSSDRGNEQFF	TGTGCCAGCAGCTCGGACAGGGGTAATGAGCAGTTCTTC
TRBD1	TRBV28	TRBJ2-3	-	CASRLQGADTQYF	TGTGCCAGCAGACTCCAGGGGGCGGATACGCAGTATTTT
TRBD1	TRBV27	TRBJ2-2	-	CASRDRGLSTGELFF	TGTGCCAGCCGGGACAGGGGGCTGAGCACCGGGGAGCTGTTTTTT
-	TRBV11-2	TRBJ1-2	-	CASSLAGNYGYTF	TGTGCCAGCAGCTTAGCCGGTAACTATGGCTACACCTTC
TRBD2	TRBV27	TRBJ2-1	-	CASSFYPGLAGTFFGFF	TGTGCCAGCAGTTTTTACCCGGGACTAGCGGGGACCTTTTTTGGGTTCTTC
TRBD1	TRBV19	TRBJ2-5	-	CASSMDRGTSDETQYF	TGTGCCAGTAGTATGGACAGGGGGACGTCTGACGAGACCCAGTACTTC
TRBD2	TRBV19	TRBJ2-1	-	CASSPTSGGFTYNEQFF	TGTGCCAGTAGCCCCACTAGCGGGGGGTTTACCTACAATGAGCAGTTCTTC
TRBD2	TRBV27	TRBJ2-7	-	CASSPITGALLAGDHYEQYF	TGTGCCAGCAGTCCAATAACAGGGGCCCTACTAGCGGGAGACCACTACGAGCAGTACTTC
TRBD2	TRBV7-8	TRBJ2-7	-	CASSLVSSGGHSTYEQYF	TGTGCCAGCAGCTTAGTTTCTAGCGGGGGGCATTCTACCTACGAGCAGTACTTC
TRBD2	TRBV7-7	TRBJ2-3	-	CASSSGTPGLAGTDTQYF	TGTGCTAGCAGCTCTGGCACACCGGGACTAGCGGGCACAGATACGCAGTATTTT
TRBD2	TRBV18	TRBJ2-1	-	CASSPGGRGNEQFF	TGTGCCAGCTCACCGGGCGGGAGGGGCAATGAGCAGTTCTTC
TRBD1	TRBV10-3	TRBJ1-6	-	CAIRGQGVGSPLHF	TGTGCCATCAGGGGACAGGGGGTGGGTTCACCCCTCCACTTT
TRBD2	TRBV4-2	TRBJ2-5	-	CASSQSGLGHAQETQYF	TGTGCCAGCAGCCAATCGGGACTAGGCCATGCCCAAGAGACCCAGTACTTC
-	TRBV6-5	TRBJ2-5	-	CASRHQSEVETQYF	TGTGCCAGCAGGCACCAGAGCGAGGTAGAGACCCAGTACTTC
TRBD1	TRBV6-2/TRBV6-3	TRBJ2-7	-	CASSRGTGSSYEQYF	TGTGCCAGCAGTCGGGGGACAGGGAGCTCCTACGAGCAGTACTTC
-	TRBV12-3/TRBV12-4	TRBJ2-5	-	CASSRLGRETQYF	TGTGCCAGCAGTCGACTAGGGCGGGAGACCCAGTACTTC
-	TRBV19	TRBJ1-5	-	CASSSQQGWQPQHF	TGTGCCAGTAGTTCACAACAGGGTTGGCAGCCCCAGCATTTT
-	TRBV7-9	TRBJ2-7	-	CASSSAYEQYF	TGTGCCAGCAGCTCCGCCTACGAGCAGTACTTC
TRBD1	TRBV7-9	TRBJ1-6	-	CASSATTGELSPLHF	TGTGCCAGCAGCGCAACTACAGGGGAACTTTCACCCCTCCACTTT
TRBD2	TRBV6-5	TRBJ2-7	-	CASRGLAGGYEQYF	TGTGCCAGCAGGGGTCTTGCGGGAGGATACGAGCAGTACTTC
TRBD2	TRBV10-3	TRBJ2-2	-	CAIKEGAGRDTGELFF	TGTGCCATAAAAGAAGGGGCAGGGAGGGACACCGGGGAGCTGTTTTTT
TRBD1	TRBV24-1	TRBJ2-3	few	CATSDVQGVVDTQYF	TGTGCCACCAGTGACGTACAGGGGGTAGTAGATACGCAGTATTTT
TRBD1	TRBV4-1	TRBJ1-1	-	CASSPGQGRGTEAFF	TGCGCCAGCAGCCCAGGACAGGGGCGGGGCACTGAAGCTTTCTTT
TRBD2	TRBV9	TRBJ2-5	-	CASSMGIAGGPSGETQYF	TGTGCCAGCAGTATGGGGATAGCGGGAGGGCCGAGCGGGGAGACCCAGTACTTC
TRBD2	TRBV3-1/TRBV3-2	TRBJ2-3	-	CASSQSSGGDTQYF	TGTGCCAGCAGCCAGTCTAGCGGGGGCGATACGCAGTATTTT
-	TRBV19	TRBJ1-1	-	CASKRYRILGTEAFF	TGTGCCAGTAAGCGGTACCGGATTTTGGGCACTGAAGCTTTCTTT
-	TRBV11-3	TRBJ1-5	-	CASSPQGRNQPQHF	TGTGCCAGCAGCCCTCAGGGTAGGAATCAGCCCCAGCATTTT